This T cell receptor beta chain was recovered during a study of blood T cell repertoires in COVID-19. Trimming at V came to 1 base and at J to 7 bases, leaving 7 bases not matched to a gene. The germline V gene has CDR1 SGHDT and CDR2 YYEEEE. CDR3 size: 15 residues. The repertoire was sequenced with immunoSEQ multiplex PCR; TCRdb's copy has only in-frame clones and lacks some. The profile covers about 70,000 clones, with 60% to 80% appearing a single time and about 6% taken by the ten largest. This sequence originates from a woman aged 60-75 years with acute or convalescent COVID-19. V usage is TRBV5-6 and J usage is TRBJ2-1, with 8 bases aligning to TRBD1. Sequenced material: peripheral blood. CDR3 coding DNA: TGTGCCAGCAGCTTGTGGACAGGGAAACTAAATGAGCAGTTCTTC. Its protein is CASSLWTGKLNEQFF.